This T cell receptor beta chain was identified in a study of blood T cell repertoires in COVID-19. Study-wide background: The analysed material was cDNA or gDNA that came from T cells, B-cell-depleted T cells, or PBMCs.

Measured with immunoSEQ multiplex PCR; TCRdb has only the in-frame clones, and not every one. The sample holds hundreds of thousands of clones, roughly nine tenths seen once. With 7 bases clipped from V and 0 bases from J, the junction kept 5 bases outside the gene matches. This CDR3 is 14 amino acids long. CDR1 is SNHLY, CDR2 FYNNEI, per germline. Sequencing was carried out using PBMCs or T cells enriched from blood (not recorded which). The chain recombines TRBV2 with TRBJ1-1; 7 bases are shared with TRBD1. This clonotype was obtained from a man aged 55 to 69 who had recovered from COVID-19. The CDR3: CASTFDRVNTEAFF. The CDR3 region has the DNA TGTGCCAGCACCTTCGACAGGGTGAACACTGAAGCTTTCTTT.